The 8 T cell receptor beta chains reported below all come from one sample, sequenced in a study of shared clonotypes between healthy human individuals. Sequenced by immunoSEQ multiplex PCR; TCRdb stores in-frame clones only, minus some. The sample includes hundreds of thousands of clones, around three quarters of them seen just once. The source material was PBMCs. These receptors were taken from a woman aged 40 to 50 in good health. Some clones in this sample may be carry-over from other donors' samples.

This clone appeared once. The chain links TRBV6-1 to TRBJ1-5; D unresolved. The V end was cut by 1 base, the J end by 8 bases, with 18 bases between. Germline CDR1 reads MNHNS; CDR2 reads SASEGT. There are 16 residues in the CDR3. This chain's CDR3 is CASSEVVSRNDKPQHF. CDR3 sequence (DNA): TGTGCCAGCAGTGAAGTGGTGAGCCGCAACGATAAGCCCCAGCATTTT.

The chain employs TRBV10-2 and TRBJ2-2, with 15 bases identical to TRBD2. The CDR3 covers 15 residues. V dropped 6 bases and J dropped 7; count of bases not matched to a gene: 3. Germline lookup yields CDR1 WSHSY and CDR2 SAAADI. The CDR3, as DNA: TGCGCCAGCAGGGGACTAGCGGGAGGTGTCGGGGAGCTGTTTTTT. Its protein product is CASRGLAGGVGELFF.

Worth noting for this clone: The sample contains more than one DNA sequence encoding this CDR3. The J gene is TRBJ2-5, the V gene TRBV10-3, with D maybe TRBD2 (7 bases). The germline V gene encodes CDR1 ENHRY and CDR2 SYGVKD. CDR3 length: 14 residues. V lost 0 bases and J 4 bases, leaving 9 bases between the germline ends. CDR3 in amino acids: CAISESRGRETQYF. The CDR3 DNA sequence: TGTGCCATCAGTGAGTCGCGGGGGCGAGAGACCCAGTACTTC.

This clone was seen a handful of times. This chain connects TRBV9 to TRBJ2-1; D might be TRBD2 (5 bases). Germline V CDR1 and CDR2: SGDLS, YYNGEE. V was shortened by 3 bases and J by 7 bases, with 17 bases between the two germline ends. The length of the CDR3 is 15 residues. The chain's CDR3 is CASSGPYGVGNEQFF. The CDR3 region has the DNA TGTGCCAGCAGCGGGCCTTACGGGGTTGGGAATGAGCAGTTCTTC.

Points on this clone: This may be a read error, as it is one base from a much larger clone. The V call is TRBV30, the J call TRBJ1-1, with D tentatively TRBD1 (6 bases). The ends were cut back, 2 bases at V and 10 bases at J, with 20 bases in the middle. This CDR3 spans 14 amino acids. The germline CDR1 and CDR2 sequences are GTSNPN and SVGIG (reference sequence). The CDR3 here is CAWSPIRDTAGAFF. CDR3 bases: TGTGCCTGGAGTCCCATAAGGGACACAGCTGGAGCTTTCTTT.

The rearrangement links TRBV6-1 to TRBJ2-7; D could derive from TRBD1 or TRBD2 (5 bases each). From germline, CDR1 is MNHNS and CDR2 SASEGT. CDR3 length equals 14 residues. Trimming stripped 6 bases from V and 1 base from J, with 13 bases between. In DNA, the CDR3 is TGTGCCAGCAGATCCAGGGACCTATCCTACGAGCAGTACTTC. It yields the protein CASRSRDLSYEQYF.

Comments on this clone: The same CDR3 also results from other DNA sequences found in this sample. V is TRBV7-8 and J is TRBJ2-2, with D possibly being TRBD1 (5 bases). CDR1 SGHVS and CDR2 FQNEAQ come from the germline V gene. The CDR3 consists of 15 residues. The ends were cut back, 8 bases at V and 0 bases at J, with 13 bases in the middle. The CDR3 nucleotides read TGTGCCAGCGGCCGTGGCAGGGCGAACACCGGGGAGCTGTTTTTT. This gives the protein CASGRGRANTGELFF.

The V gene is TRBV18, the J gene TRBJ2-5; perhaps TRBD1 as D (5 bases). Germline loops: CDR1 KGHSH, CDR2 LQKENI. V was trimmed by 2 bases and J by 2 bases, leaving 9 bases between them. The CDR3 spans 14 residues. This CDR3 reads CASSPSQGQETQYF. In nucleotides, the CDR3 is TGTGCCAGCTCACCAAGTCAGGGTCAAGAGACCCAGTACTTC.